This TCR beta chain was recorded in a study of CD8+ T cells in alopecia areata. Study-level information: Scalp area affected, as a percentage, set the severity score of treated patients. Study-wide results and caveats: A great number of expanded lesional clones endured in scalp and blood during tofacitinib.

Notes on this clone: Its antigen is unknown.

The germline V and J ends were trimmed by 2 bases and 1 base, with 13 bases remaining between them. CDR3 length: 16 amino acids. The germline V gene has CDR1 SGHDN and CDR2 FVKESK. Treatment in this sample: oral pan-JAK inhibitor, 5-10 mg twice daily. PBMCs, the starting material, were the source of sorted CD4+ and CD8+ T cells. Sequencing used cDNA as its template, made by extracting RNA and reverse transcribing it. Repertoires were generated with immunoSEQ multiplex PCR, while TCRdb's copy carries only in-frame clones and drops some. The sample comprises some 170,000 clones, roughly 58% of which are singletons, and 16% rests with the top ten.

The genes are TRBV14 and TRBJ2-3; D gene unclear. The sequence was collected from a human donor with alopecia areata. The source material was CD4+ T cells sorted from blood, sampled between weeks 55 and 70, from a patient treated with tofacitinib. In DNA form, the CDR3 reads TGTGCCAGCAGCCAACTCGTCCAGCCTGGCACAGATACGCAGTATTTT. It codes for CASSQLVQPGTDTQYF.